Below, 8 T cell receptor beta chains from the same sample are listed, as sequenced in a study of blood T cell repertoires in COVID-19. Some clones are missing from TCRdb's copy, which holds only in-frame ones; the method was immunoSEQ multiplex PCR. This table holds tens of thousands of clones, nearly 90% found once. The sample taken for sequencing was peripheral blood. These receptor sequences come from a human donor in a cohort sampled during active COVID-19.

The V and J genes are TRBV18 and TRBJ1-2; D may be TRBD1 (5 bases). This CDR3 region has 14 residues. Trimming removed 2 bases from V and 4 bases from J, with 11 bases in between. Germline loops: CDR1 KGHSH, CDR2 LQKENI. The CDR3 sequence: CASSPSRELYGYTF. The DNA of the CDR3 is TGTGCCAGCTCACCATCCAGGGAACTCTATGGCTACACCTTC.

This clone was found a few times. Other DNA sequences in the same sample also yield this CDR3. The rearrangement joins TRBV7-9 to TRBJ2-1; TRBD2 aligns across 16 bases. Looked up from germline, CDR1 is SEHNR and CDR2 is FQNEAQ (reference sequence). The CDR3 is 16 residues long. The ends lost 4 bases at V and 9 bases at J; junction bases unmatched: 6. The CDR3 region is CASSSPGLAGGVEQFF. CDR3 in DNA: TGTGCCAGCAGCTCGCCGGGACTAGCGGGGGGGGTTGAGCAGTTCTTC.

This chain connects TRBV6-2 or TRBV6-3 to TRBJ1-2, with D possibly matching TRBD1 (5 bases). Per the germline V gene, CDR1 is MNHEY and CDR2 is SVGEGT. The CDR3 loop spans 14 amino acids. Trimming took off 4 bases at V and 8 bases at J, with 17 bases between the two ends. CDR3 sequence (DNA): TGTGCCAGCAGTTCTTCTCAGGGAGGGAGAGGCTACACCTTC. The encoded protein is CASSSSQGGRGYTF.

This clone was detected a few times. This chain connects TRBV4-1 to TRBJ2-5, with 9 bases identical to TRBD2. This CDR3 has 16 amino acids. Germline lookup yields CDR1 MGHRA and CDR2 YSYEKL. V was clipped by 0 bases and J by 5 bases; unmatched bases: 7. The chain's CDR3 is CASSQDAGTSWETQYF. DNA for the CDR3: TGCGCCAGCAGCCAAGATGCCGGGACTAGCTGGGAGACCCAGTACTTC.

This chain joins TRBV7-2 and TRBJ2-5, with D perhaps matching TRBD1 (6 bases). The V gene's germline CDR1 is SGHTA and CDR2 FQGNSA. This CDR3 has 14 residues. V was clipped by 5 bases and J by 5 bases, with 15 bases between them. This CDR3 is CASSQSGARETQYF. In DNA form, the CDR3 reads TGTGCCAGCAGCCAGTCAGGGGCGCGGGAGACCCAGTACTTC.

This rearrangement joins TRBV5-1 to TRBJ1-1, with TRBD1 matching 8 bases. Germline CDR1 and CDR2: SGHRS and YFSETQ. The trim removed 4 bases at V and 3 bases at J, leaving 5 bases unmatched. CDR3 length: 14 residues. The CDR3 bases are TGCGCCAGCAGCCTACAGGGGGAGGACACTGAAGCTTTCTTT. Residues: CASSLQGEDTEAFF.

For this clone: Other DNA sequences in the same sample also yield this CDR3. The genes are TRBV5-1 and TRBJ2-5; 7 bases are shared with TRBD1. The CDR3 is made up of 14 amino acids. V was pared by 0 bases and J by 4 bases, with 3 bases of the junction left unmatched. From germline, CDR1 is SGHRS and CDR2 YFSETQ. In DNA form, the CDR3 reads TGCGCCAGCAGCTTGGGACAGGGAAGAGAGACCCAGTACTTC. Translated, it gives CASSLGQGRETQYF.

The chain couples TRBV5-1 to TRBJ2-2; 11 nucleotides align to TRBD1. The CDR3 runs 16 residues. V gave up 3 bases and J gave up 4 bases; unmatched junction bases: 5. Germline CDR1 SGHRS, CDR2 YFSETQ. This chain's CDR3 is CASSSGQGAGTGELFF. In DNA, the CDR3 is TGCGCCAGCAGCTCTGGACAGGGGGCAGGCACCGGGGAGCTGTTTTTT.